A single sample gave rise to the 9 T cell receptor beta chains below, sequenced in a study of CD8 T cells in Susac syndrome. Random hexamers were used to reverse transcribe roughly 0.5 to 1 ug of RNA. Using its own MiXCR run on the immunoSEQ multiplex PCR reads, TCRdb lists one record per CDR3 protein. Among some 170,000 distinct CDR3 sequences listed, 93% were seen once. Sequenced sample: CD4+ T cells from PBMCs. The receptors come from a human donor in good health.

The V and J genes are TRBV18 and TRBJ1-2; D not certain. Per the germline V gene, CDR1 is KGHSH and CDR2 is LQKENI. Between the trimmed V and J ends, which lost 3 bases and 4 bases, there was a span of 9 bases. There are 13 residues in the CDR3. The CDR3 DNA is TGTGCCAGCTCACCGATTCAATCCTATGGCTACACCTTC. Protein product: CASSPIQSYGYTF.

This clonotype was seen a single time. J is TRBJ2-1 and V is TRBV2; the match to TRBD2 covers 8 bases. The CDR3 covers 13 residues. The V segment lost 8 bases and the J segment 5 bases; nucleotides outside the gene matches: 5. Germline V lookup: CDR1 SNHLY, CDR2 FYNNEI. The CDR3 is CASVRTSNNEQFF. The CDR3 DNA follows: TGTGCCAGCGTCCGGACTAGCAACAATGAGCAGTTCTTC.

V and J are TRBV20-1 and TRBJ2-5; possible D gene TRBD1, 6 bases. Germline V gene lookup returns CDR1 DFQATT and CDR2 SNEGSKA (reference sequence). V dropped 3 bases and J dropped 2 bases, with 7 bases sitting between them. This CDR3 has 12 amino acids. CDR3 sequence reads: CSASRGQETQYF. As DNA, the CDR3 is TGCAGTGCTAGTAGGGGGCAAGAGACCCAGTACTTC.

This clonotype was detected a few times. CDR3 bases: TGTGCCAGCAGCCCCGGGGTGGAGCAGTACTTC. Protein: CASSPGVEQYF. The rearrangement uses TRBV7-2 and TRBJ2-7; TRBD2 might be the D (5 bases). Germline V lookup: CDR1 SGHTA, CDR2 FQGNSA. With 5 bases removed from V and 7 bases from J, the gap between germline ends came to 9 bases. The CDR3 totals 11 residues.

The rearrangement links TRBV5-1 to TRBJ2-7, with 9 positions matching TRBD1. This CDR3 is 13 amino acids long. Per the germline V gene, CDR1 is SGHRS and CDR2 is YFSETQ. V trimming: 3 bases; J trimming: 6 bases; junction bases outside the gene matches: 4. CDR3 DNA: TGCGCCAGCAGCTGGGGACAGGGTGGCGAGCAGTACTTC. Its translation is CASSWGQGGEQYF.

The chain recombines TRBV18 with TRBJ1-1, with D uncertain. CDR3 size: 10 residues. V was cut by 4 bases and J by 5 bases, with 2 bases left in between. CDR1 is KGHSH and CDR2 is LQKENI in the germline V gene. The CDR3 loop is CASSQTEAFF. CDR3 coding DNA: TGTGCCAGCTCACAAACTGAAGCTTTCTTT.

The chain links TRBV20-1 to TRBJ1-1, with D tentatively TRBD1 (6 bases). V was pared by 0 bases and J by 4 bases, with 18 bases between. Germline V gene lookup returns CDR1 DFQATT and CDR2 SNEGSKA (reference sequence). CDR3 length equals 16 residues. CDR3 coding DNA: TGCAGTGCTAGAGATCTGGGGGGGGCTGCATCCACTGAAGCTTTCTTT. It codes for CSARDLGGAASTEAFF.

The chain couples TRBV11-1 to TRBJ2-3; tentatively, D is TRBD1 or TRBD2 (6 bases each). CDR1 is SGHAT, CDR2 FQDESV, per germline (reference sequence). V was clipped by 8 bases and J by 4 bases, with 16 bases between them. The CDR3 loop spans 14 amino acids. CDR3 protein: CASWRGDTADTQYF. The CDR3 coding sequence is TGTGCCAGCTGGAGGGGGGACACCGCAGATACGCAGTATTTT.

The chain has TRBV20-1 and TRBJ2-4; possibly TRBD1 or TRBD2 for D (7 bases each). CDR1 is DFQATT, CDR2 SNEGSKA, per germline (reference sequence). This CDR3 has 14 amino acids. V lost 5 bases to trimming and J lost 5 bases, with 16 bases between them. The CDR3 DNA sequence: TGCAGTGCTCGGAGGGGGGGACAGCAAAACATTCAGTACTTC. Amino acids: CSARRGGQQNIQYF.